The next 10 T cell receptor beta chains were all read from a single sample in a study of T-cell reconstitution after alpha-beta-depleted transplantation in children. Preparation of the TCRbeta library involved a method that used unique molecular identifiers. TCRdb reprocessed the PCR reads via MiXCR and lists one record per CDR3 protein. The data show 250,000 to 350,000 distinct CDR3 sequences, 9.9% seen once. Material: PBMCs from the stem cell graft donor, obtained from the stem cell graft. These receptors originate from a human donor who donated a stem cell graft to a child with SCID.

This clonotype was picked up a small number of times. The J gene is TRBJ2-5, the V gene TRBV9; 11 bases agree with TRBD1. This CDR3 has 15 amino acids. Germline CDR1 and CDR2: SGDLS and YYNGEE. J was trimmed by 7 bases and V by 3 bases; bases with no gene match: 8. The CDR3 DNA reads as TGTGCCAGCAGCGCGGGACAGGGGGTGCCCGGGACCCAGTACTTC. This sequence encodes CASSAGQGVPGTQYF.

This clonotype was seen a few times. The chain combines TRBV20-1 with TRBJ2-5; TRBD1 might be the D (5 bases). V dropped 5 bases and J dropped 10 bases, with 14 bases sitting between them. The CDR3 has 11 residues. CDR1 and CDR2 from the germline V gene are DFQATT and SNEGSKA (reference sequence). As DNA, the CDR3 is TGCAGTGCTCGACCGTTAGGGGACCAGTACTTC. This codes for CSARPLGDQYF.

This clonotype was seen more than once but under ten times. CDR3 in amino acids: CASSFGYSGGAYNEQFF. The DNA of the CDR3 is TGCGCCAGCAGCTTTGGGTATAGCGGGGGAGCCTACAATGAGCAGTTCTTC. V gene TRBV5-1 combines with J gene TRBJ2-1, with 9 positions matching TRBD2. J lost 2 bases, V lost 2 bases, and 8 bases had no gene match. The CDR3 has 17 residues. In germline, CDR1 is SGHRS, CDR2 YFSETQ.

The J gene is TRBJ1-4, the V gene TRBV19; 8 bases align to TRBD1. CDR1 is LNHDA and CDR2 is SQIVND in the germline V gene (reference sequence). The CDR3 covers 15 residues. Trimming took 3 bases from V and 6 from J; bases not matched to a gene: 6. CDR3 sequence (DNA): TGTGCCAGTAGTATCGGACAGGGATCGGATGAAAAACTGTTTTTT. The encoded protein is CASSIGQGSDEKLFF.

Points on this clonotype: This may arise from a read error, as a much more abundant clone is one base away. V usage is TRBV5-5 and J usage is TRBJ2-3; D unresolved. The ends were cut back, 10 bases at V and 1 base at J, with 16 bases in the middle. Germline V gives CDR1 SGHKS, CDR2 YYEKEE (reference sequence). The CDR3 has 14 residues. The CDR3 DNA sequence: TGTGCCGGCTCCACCTTCGACGGCACAGATACGCAGTATTTT. It codes for CAGSTFDGTDTQYF.

This clonotype was counted many times. CDR3 residues: CASSQDDSFYEQYF. CDR3 nucleotides: TGTGCCAGCAGCCAAGATGACAGTTTCTACGAGCAGTACTTC. The chain joins TRBV3-1 to TRBJ2-7; perhaps TRBD1 as D (5 bases). The CDR3 is made up of 14 amino acids. CDR1 is LGHDT, CDR2 YNNKEL, per germline (reference sequence). V was cut by 0 bases and J by 3 bases, with 9 bases left in between.

This clonotype has only a few counts. V and J are TRBV4-1 and TRBJ2-2; D is ambiguous. The V end lost 4 bases, the J end lost 1 base, and 10 bases lay between the germline ends. This CDR3 has 15 residues. Germline CDR1 reads MGHRA; CDR2 reads YSYEKL. The CDR3 spells CASSLYSMNTGELFF. The CDR3 DNA reads as TGCGCCAGCAGCCTCTACTCGATGAACACCGGGGAGCTGTTTTTT.

This clonotype appeared a few times. This rearrangement joins TRBV18 to TRBJ1-2, with 10 positions matching TRBD1. The germline V gene has CDR1 KGHSH and CDR2 LQKENI. This CDR3 is built from 15 residues. With 4 bases clipped from V and 6 bases from J, the junction kept 8 bases outside the gene matches. CDR3 DNA: TGTGCCAGCTCACTGACCCCCGGGACAGGGGATGGCTACACCTTC. Its translation: CASSLTPGTGDGYTF.

This chain joins TRBV6-1 and TRBJ2-7, with 8 nucleotides matching TRBD1. Germline V gene lookup returns CDR1 MNHNS and CDR2 SASEGT. The CDR3 has 15 amino acids. Germline trimming cut 7 bases from V and 0 bases from J; bases unmatched to any gene: 8. As DNA, the CDR3 is TGTGCCAGCACACCGCACCAGGGGGCCTCCTACGAGCAGTACTTC. It encodes CASTPHQGASYEQYF.

The sample holds many counts of this clonotype. The chain carries TRBV7-9 and TRBJ1-6; D perhaps matches TRBD1 (6 bases). CDR3 length: 14 residues. CDR1 SEHNR and CDR2 FQNEAQ come from the germline V gene (reference sequence). Trimming took 4 bases from V and 8 from J, leaving 12 bases between them. CDR3 DNA: TGTGCCAGCAGCTCAGGGGTGAGTGATTCACCCCTCCACTTT. The encoded protein is CASSSGVSDSPLHF.